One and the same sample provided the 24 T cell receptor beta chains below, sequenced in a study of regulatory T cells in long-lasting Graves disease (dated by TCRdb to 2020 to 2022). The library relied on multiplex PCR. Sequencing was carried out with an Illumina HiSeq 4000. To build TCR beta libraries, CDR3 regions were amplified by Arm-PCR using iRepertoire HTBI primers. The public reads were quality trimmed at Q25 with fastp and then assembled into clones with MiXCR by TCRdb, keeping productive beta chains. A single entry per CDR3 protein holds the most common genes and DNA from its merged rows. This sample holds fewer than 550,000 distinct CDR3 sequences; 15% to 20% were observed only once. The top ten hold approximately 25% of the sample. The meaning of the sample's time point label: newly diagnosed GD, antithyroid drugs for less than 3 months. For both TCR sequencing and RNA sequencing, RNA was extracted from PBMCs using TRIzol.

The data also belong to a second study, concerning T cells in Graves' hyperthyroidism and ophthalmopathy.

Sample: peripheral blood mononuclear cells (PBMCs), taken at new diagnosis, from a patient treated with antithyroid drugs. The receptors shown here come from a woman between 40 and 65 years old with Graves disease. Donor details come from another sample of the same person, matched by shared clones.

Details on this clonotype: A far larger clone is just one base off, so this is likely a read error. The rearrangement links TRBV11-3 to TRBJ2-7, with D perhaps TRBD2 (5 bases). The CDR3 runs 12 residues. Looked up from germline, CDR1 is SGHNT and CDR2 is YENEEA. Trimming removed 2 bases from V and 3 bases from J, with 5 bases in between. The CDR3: CASSLRDYEQYF. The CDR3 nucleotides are TGTGCCAGCAGCTTACGGGACTACGAGCAGTACTTC.

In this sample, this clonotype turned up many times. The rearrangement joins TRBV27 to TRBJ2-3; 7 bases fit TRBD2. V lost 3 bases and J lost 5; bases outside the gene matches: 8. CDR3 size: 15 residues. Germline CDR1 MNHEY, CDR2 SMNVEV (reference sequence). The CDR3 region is CASSFIQGGKDTQYF. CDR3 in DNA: TGTGCCAGCAGTTTTATCCAGGGAGGGAAAGATACGCAGTATTTT.

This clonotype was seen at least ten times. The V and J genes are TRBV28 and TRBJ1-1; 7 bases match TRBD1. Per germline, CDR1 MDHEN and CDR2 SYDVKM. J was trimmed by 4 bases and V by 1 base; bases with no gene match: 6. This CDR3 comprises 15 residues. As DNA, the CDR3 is TGTGCCAGCAGTTTATTTAGGGGGCTGGGCACTGAAGCTTTCTTT. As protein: CASSLFRGLGTEAFF.

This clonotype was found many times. The CDR3 bases are TGTGCCAGCAGTGAATTCCCGAACACTGAAGCTTTCTTT. This gives the protein CASSEFPNTEAFF. V gene TRBV2 combines with J gene TRBJ1-1; D call uncertain. Trimming took 2 bases from V and 1 from J, leaving 5 bases between them. Germline lookup yields CDR1 SNHLY and CDR2 FYNNEI. The CDR3 is 13 amino acids. Full variable domain (outside the CDR3, taken from reference TRBV2 and TRBJ1-1): EPEVTQTPSHQVTQMGQEVILRCVPISNHLYFYWYRQILGQKVEFLVSFYNNEISEKSEIFDDQFSVERPDGSNFTLKIRSTKLEDSAMYFCASSEFPNTEAFFGQGTRLTVV.

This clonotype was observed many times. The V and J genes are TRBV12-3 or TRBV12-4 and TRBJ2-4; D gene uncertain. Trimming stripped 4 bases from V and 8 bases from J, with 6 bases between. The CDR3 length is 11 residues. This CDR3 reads CASSSADIQYF. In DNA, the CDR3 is TGTGCCAGCAGTTCCGCCGACATTCAGTACTTC.

The CDR3: CSAKPQGRDIQYF. The CDR3, as DNA: TGCAGTGCTAAACCACAGGGTCGGGACATTCAGTACTTC. V gene TRBV20-1 combines with J gene TRBJ2-4; tentatively, D is TRBD1 (6 bases). In germline, CDR1 is DFQATT, CDR2 SNEGSKA (reference sequence). Trimming cost V 4 bases and J 8 bases, with 15 bases left between them. This CDR3 is 13 amino acids long.

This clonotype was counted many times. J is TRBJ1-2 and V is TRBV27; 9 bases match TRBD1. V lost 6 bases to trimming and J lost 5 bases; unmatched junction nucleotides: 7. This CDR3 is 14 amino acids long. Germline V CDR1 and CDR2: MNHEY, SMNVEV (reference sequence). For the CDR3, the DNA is TGTGCCAGCAGCCTTTCCGACAGGGGGTATGGCTACACCTTC. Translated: CASSLSDRGYGYTF.

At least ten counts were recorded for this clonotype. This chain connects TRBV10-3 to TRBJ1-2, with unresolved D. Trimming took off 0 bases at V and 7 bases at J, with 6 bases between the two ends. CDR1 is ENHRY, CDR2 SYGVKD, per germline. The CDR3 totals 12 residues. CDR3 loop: CAISESTRGYTF. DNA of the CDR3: TGTGCCATCAGTGAGTCGACTCGTGGCTACACCTTC.

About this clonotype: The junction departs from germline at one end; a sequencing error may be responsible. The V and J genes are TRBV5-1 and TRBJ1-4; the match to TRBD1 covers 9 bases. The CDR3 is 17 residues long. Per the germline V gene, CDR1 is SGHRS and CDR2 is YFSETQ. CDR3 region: CASSSGQGPRINEKLFF. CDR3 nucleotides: TGTGCCAGCAGCTCGGGACAGGGCCCCCGGATTAATGAAAAACTGTTTTTT.

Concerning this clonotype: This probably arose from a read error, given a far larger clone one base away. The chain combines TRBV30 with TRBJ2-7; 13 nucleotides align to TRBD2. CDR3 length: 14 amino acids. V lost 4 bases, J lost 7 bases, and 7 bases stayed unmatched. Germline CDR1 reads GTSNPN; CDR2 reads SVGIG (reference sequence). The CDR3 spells CAWTLAGGQDEQYF. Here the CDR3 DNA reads TGTGCCTGGACACTAGCGGGGGGGCAGGATGAGCAGTACTTC.

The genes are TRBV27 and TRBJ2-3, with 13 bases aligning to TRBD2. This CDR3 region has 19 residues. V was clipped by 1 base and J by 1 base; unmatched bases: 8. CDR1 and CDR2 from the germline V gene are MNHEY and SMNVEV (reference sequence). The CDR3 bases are TGTGCCAGCAGTTTATGGACTAGCGGGGGCACGGCTGGCACAGATACGCAGTATTTT. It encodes CASSLWTSGGTAGTDTQYF.

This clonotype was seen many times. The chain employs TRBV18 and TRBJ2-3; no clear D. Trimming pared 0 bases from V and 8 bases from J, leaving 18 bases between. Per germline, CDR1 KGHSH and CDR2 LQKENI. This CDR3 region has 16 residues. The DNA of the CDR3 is TGTGCCAGCTCACCACCAAATGGGCAGCCCTCGGCTACGCAGTATTTT. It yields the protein CASSPPNGQPSATQYF.

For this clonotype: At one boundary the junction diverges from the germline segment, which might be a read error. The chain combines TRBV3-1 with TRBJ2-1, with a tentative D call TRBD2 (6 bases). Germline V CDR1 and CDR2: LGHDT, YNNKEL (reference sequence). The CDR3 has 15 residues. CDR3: CASSPRRDSNNEQFF. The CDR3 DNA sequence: TGTGCCAGCAGCCCCCGGCGGGACTCCAACAATGAGCAGTTCTTC.

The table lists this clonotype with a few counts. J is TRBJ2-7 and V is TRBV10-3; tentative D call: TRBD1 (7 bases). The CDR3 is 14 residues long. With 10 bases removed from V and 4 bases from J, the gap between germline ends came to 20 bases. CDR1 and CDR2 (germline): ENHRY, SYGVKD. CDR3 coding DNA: TGTGCCACCAGGGGGGATCTGACAATATACGAGCAGTACTTC. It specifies CATRGDLTIYEQYF.

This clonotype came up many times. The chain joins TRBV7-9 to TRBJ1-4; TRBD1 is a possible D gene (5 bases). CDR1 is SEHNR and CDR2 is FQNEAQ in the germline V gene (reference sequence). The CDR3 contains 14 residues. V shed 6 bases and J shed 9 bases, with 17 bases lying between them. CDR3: CASSTSGTGQKLFF. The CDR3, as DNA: TGTGCCAGCAGTACATCCGGGACTGGTCAAAAACTGTTTTTT.

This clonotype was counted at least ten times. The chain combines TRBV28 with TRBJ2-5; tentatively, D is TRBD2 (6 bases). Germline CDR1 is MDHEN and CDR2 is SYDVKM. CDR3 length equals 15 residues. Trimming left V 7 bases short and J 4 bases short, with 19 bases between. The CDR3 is CASIPQLGGRETQYF. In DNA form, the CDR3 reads TGTGCCAGCATTCCTCAGTTGGGGGGTAGAGAGACCCAGTACTTC.

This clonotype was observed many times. DNA of the CDR3: TGTGCCAGCAGCCCCGGGCCAACCAAGCAGTTCTTC. Its protein product is CASSPGPTKQFF. The chain carries TRBV3-1 and TRBJ2-1, with D unresolved. CDR3 length: 12 residues. CDR1 and CDR2 (germline): LGHDT, YNNKEL (reference sequence). With 4 bases removed from V and 11 bases from J, the gap between germline ends came to 12 bases.

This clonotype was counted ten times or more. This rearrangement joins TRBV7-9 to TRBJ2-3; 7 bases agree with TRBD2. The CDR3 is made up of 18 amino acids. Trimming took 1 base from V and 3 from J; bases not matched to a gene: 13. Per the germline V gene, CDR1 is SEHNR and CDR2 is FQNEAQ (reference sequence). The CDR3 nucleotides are TGTGCCAGCAGCTTAGGCCCTACCCGGGGGGATGGAACAGATACGCAGTATTTT. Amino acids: CASSLGPTRGDGTDTQYF.

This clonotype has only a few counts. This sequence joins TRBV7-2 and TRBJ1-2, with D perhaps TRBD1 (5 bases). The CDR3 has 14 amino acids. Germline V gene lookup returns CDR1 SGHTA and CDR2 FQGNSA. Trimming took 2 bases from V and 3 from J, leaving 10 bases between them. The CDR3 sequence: CASSLLAGYYGYTF. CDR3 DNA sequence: TGTGCCAGCAGCTTATTGGCAGGGTACTATGGCTACACCTTC. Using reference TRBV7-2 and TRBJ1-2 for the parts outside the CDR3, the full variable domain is GAGVSQSPSNKVTEKGKDVELRCDPISGHTALYWYRQSLGQGLEFLIYFQGNSAPDKSGLPSDRFSAERTGGSVSTLTIQRTQQEDSAVYLCASSLLAGYYGYTFGSGTRLTVV.

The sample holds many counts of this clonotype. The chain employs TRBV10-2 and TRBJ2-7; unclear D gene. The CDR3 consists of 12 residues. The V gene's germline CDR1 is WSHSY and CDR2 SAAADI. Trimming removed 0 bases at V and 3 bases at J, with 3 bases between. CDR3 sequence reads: CASSESGYEQYF. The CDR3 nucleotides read TGCGCCAGCAGTGAGTCAGGCTACGAGCAGTACTTC.

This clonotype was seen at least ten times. CDR3 residues: CASSLDGNGANVLTF. The CDR3 DNA follows: TGCGCCAGCAGCTTGGACGGAAACGGGGCCAACGTCCTGACTTTC. The chain combines TRBV5-1 with TRBJ2-6; the D is unclear. Germline lookup yields CDR1 SGHRS and CDR2 YFSETQ. The CDR3 sequence is 15 residues long. V was cut by 0 bases and J by 4 bases, with 8 bases left in between.

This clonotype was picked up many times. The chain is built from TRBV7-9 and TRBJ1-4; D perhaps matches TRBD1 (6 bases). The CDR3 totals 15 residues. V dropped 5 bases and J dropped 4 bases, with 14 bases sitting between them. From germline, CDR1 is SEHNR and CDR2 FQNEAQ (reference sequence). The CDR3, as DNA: TGTGCCAGCAGCAGATTGGACAGCTTTAATGAAAAACTGTTTTTT. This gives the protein CASSRLDSFNEKLFF.

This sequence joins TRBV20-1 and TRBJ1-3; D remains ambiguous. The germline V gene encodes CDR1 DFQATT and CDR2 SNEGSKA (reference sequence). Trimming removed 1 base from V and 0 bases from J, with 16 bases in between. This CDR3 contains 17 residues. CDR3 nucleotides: TGCAGTGCTAGAGTGGCCCCCGGGAGCGACTCTGGAAACACCATATATTTT. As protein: CSARVAPGSDSGNTIYF.

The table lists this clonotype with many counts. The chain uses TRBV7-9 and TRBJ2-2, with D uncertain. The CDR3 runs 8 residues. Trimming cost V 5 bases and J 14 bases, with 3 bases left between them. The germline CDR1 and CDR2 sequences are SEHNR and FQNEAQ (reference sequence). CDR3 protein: CASSPLFF. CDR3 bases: TGTGCCAGCAGCCCACTGTTTTTT.